This TCR beta chain was captured in a study of blood T cell repertoires in COVID-19. Looking at the study overall: PBMCs, B-cell-depleted T cells, or T cells were the source of the cDNA or gDNA that made up the material.

Data came from immunoSEQ multiplex PCR; TCRdb stores just in-frame clones and leaves some out. The sample has around 250,000 clones; about 85% are singletons. The germline CDR1 and CDR2 sequences are MNHEY and SVGAGI. V trimming: 3 bases; J trimming: 2 bases; junction bases outside the gene matches: 7. This CDR3 is 15 amino acids long. The chain is built from TRBV6-5 and TRBJ2-7; 7 bases match TRBD1. Sample: peripheral blood. This receptor was identified in a young man who had recovered from COVID-19. CDR3 coding DNA: TGTGCCAGCAGTTATTCGAGGGACAGCACCTACGAGCAGTACTTC. The encoded protein is CASSYSRDSTYEQYF.